The clone carrying this T cell receptor beta chain was observed a single time. Its antigen is unknown. This CDR3 region has 17 residues. With V trimmed by 0 bases and J by 4 bases, 3 bases remained unmatched. The V gene's germline CDR1 is SGDLS and CDR2 YYNGEE. The sample belongs to a study of response to subunit inactivated influenza vaccine. TCRdb re-analysed the RT-PCR reads in MiXCR, keeping a single row per CDR3 protein. The profile covers 800,000 to 1,000,000 distinct CDR3 sequences, with about 20% appearing a single time and roughly 10% taken by the ten largest. Study-level points and caveats: There was a suggestion from the authors that each seasonal influenza vaccination recruits few new T cells.

This specimen was PBMCs from blood, taken around 5 days after vaccination. The clonotype was recovered from a man aged 50 to 60 who received an inactivated influenza vaccine. The chain couples TRBV9 to TRBJ2-3; 15 nucleotides align to TRBD2. Here the CDR3 reads CASSVGTSGRAADTQYF. CDR3 bases: TGTGCCAGCAGCGTAGGGACTAGCGGGAGGGCGGCAGATACGCAGTATTTT.